This TCR beta chain was found in a study of OX40 agonist ivuxolimab in advanced cancers. Study-level background: Among those treated, three patients had partial responses, one with hepatocellular carcinoma and two with cutaneous melanoma.

Findings and limits, study-wide: The study found that CD8+ T cells averaged more expanded clones than CD4+. CD4+ and CD8+ blood T cells expanded clonally by week 6 at 0.1 to 3.0 mg/kg.

Profiling relied on immunoSEQ multiplex PCR, and the TCRdb table lists in-frame clones only, not all of them. The sample holds approximately 14,000 clones, about 88% seen once. A remark on this clone: Its antigen is not known.

Germline CDR1 SEHNR, CDR2 FQNEAQ (reference sequence). V was clipped by 3 bases and J by 8 bases, with 16 bases between them. The CDR3 has 14 amino acids. The origin of this receptor is an adult with an advanced solid tumor such as melanoma, head and neck, liver or kidney cancer. This chain connects TRBV7-9 to TRBJ1-2; D gene ambiguous. The sample was CD4+ or CD8+ T cells sorted from blood, taken in a trial of the OX40 agonist ivuxolimab. This chain's CDR3 is CASSFQLDPGGYTF. The CDR3 DNA reads TGTGCCAGCAGCTTTCAACTCGACCCTGGGGGCTACACCTTC.